These 28 T cell receptor beta chains share one sample of origin, sequenced in a study of control samples from healthy donors and cancer patients. Produced via immunoSEQ multiplex PCR; TCRdb's table is partial and in-frame only. Of about 94,000 clones detected, about nine tenths appear once; the ten largest clones hold more than 3.5%. Input material: blood. These receptors all stem from a woman between 18 and 30 years old in good health.

The V call is TRBV5-8, the J call TRBJ1-1; possibly TRBD1 for D (6 bases). Per germline, CDR1 SGHTS and CDR2 YDEGEE. The length of the CDR3 is 14 residues. The ends were cut back, 4 bases at V and 4 bases at J, with 14 bases in the middle. CDR3 DNA: TGTGCCAGCAGCCTCGGGACAAGGAGCACTGAAGCTTTCTTT. It specifies CASSLGTRSTEAFF. Supplemented by reference TRBV5-8 and TRBJ1-1, the full variable domain reads EAGVTQSPTHLIKTRGQQATLRCSPISGHTSVYWYQQALGLGLQFLLWYDEGEERNRGNFPPRFSGRQFPNYSSELNVNALELEDSALYLCASSLGTRSTEAFFGQGTRLTVV.

This clone was counted between two and nine times. The chain is built from TRBV4-2 and TRBJ1-6; unclear D gene. Germline assignment: CDR1 LGHNA and CDR2 YNFKEQ. Trimming removed 0 bases from V and 3 bases from J, with 12 bases in between. The CDR3 runs to 17 residues. The CDR3 coding sequence is TGTGCCAGCAGCCAAGAGGACCGGCAGCACTATAATTCACCCCTCCACTTT. It is translated as CASSQEDRQHYNSPLHF.

The chain uses TRBV18 and TRBJ1-1, with D uncertain. CDR1 KGHSH and CDR2 LQKENI come from the germline V gene. V lost 1 base to trimming and J lost 4 bases, with 10 bases between them. The CDR3 covers 14 residues. CDR3 residues: CASSPLTLATEAFF. The CDR3 DNA reads TGTGCCAGCTCACCACTTACCCTGGCCACTGAAGCTTTCTTT.

V and J are TRBV5-1 and TRBJ1-1; D is unclear. V was trimmed by 3 bases and J by 7 bases, leaving 22 bases between them. Germline V gives CDR1 SGHRS, CDR2 YFSETQ. The CDR3 length is 16 residues. The CDR3 spells CASSYLYPSDADEAFF. CDR3 nucleotide sequence: TGCGCCAGCAGCTACCTCTACCCTTCAGATGCGGATGAAGCTTTCTTT.

The CDR3 region has the DNA TGTGCCAGCAGCGGGGCGGTGGAGACCCAGTACTTC. It yields the protein CASSGAVETQYF. This rearrangement joins TRBV5-6 to TRBJ2-5, with D possibly matching TRBD1 (5 bases). Germline CDR1 and CDR2: SGHDT and YYEEEE. The ends were cut back, 4 bases at V and 5 bases at J, with 9 bases in the middle. This CDR3 is 12 amino acids long.

The V call is TRBV19, the J call TRBJ1-2; D uncertain. The V gene lost 7 bases and the J gene lost 7 bases, with 16 bases spanning the gap. This CDR3 spans 13 amino acids. Germline-derived CDR1 and CDR2 are LNHDA and SQIVND (reference sequence). The CDR3 loop is CASNPGSLVGYTF. CDR3 coding DNA: TGTGCCAGTAACCCAGGTTCTCTCGTTGGCTACACCTTC.

The rearrangement links TRBV12-5 to TRBJ2-5; TRBD2 matches 8 bases. Germline V CDR1 and CDR2: LGHNT, FRNRAP. The J segment lost 2 bases and the V segment lost 4 bases, leaving 9 bases of the junction unmatched. The CDR3 runs to 16 residues. CDR3 amino acids: CASGWTAGGGQETQYF. CDR3 DNA: TGTGCTAGTGGTTGGACGGCGGGGGGCGGGCAAGAGACCCAGTACTTC.

The V and J genes are TRBV7-6 and TRBJ2-3; possible D gene TRBD2, 6 bases. In germline, CDR1 is SGHVS, CDR2 FNYEAQ. V lost 5 bases and J lost 2, with 14 bases in between. The CDR3 is 15 residues long. CDR3 residues: CASSIGTVHTDTQYF. The CDR3 region has the DNA TGTGCCAGCAGCATAGGGACTGTACACACAGATACGCAGTATTTT.

This rearrangement joins TRBV11-3 to TRBJ1-1, with 9 bases aligning to TRBD1. This CDR3 spans 16 amino acids. CDR1 and CDR2 from the germline V gene are SGHNT and YENEEA. Trimming took 5 bases from V and 3 from J; bases not matched to a gene: 10. Here the CDR3 reads CASSRGQGQGHTEAFF. The CDR3 DNA is TGTGCCAGCAGCCGAGGCCAGGGACAGGGTCACACTGAAGCTTTCTTT.

V is TRBV15 and J is TRBJ1-1; TRBD1 is a possible D gene (6 bases). The CDR3 spans 14 residues. V was shortened by 0 bases and J by 6 bases, with 11 bases between the two germline ends. The germline V gene encodes CDR1 LNHNV and CDR2 YYDKDF (reference sequence). The CDR3 spells CATSRDWEGAEAFF. In DNA, the CDR3 is TGTGCCACCAGCAGAGATTGGGAGGGGGCTGAAGCTTTCTTT.

The chain recombines TRBV5-1 with TRBJ1-3, with a possible D match to TRBD1 (6 bases). V dropped 2 bases and J dropped 0 bases, with 12 bases sitting between them. The CDR3 extends over 16 amino acids. The germline V gene encodes CDR1 SGHRS and CDR2 YFSETQ. The CDR3 is CASSFQGTSSGNTIYF. In DNA form, the CDR3 reads TGCGCCAGCAGCTTTCAGGGGACCAGCTCTGGAAACACCATATATTTT. The full variable domain, its missing parts supplied by reference TRBV5-1 and TRBJ1-3, is KAGVTQTPRYLIKTRGQQVTLSCSPISGHRSVSWYQQTPGQGLQFLFEYFSETQRNKGNFPGRFSGRQFSNSRSEMNVSTLELGDSALYLCASSFQGTSSGNTIYFGEGSWLTVV.

The chain has TRBV5-6 and TRBJ1-2; the D gene is possibly TRBD1 (5 bases). CDR1 is SGHDT, CDR2 YYEEEE, per germline. This CDR3 spans 15 amino acids. Trimming cost V 0 bases and J 3 bases, with 12 bases left between them. DNA of the CDR3: TGTGCCAGCAGCTTGGGGGCACAGGACTACTATGGCTACACCTTC. This translates into CASSLGAQDYYGYTF. The full variable domain, completed using reference TRBV5-6 and TRBJ1-2, is DAGVTQSPTHLIKTRGQQVTLRCSPKSGHDTVSWYQQALGQGPQFIFQYYEEEERQRGNFPDRFSGHQFPNYSSELNVNALLLGDSALYLCASSLGAQDYYGYTFGSGTRLTVV.

CDR3 nucleotides: TGTGCCAGCAGCGTAGGGGAGGGGGCAACTTCGGAGCAGTACTTC. It translates to CASSVGEGATSEQYF. The genes are TRBV9 and TRBJ2-7; D tentatively fits TRBD1 or TRBD2 (7 bases each). From germline, CDR1 is SGDLS and CDR2 YYNGEE. This CDR3 comprises 15 residues. Trimming removed 0 bases from V and 7 bases from J, with 17 bases in between.

The J gene is TRBJ1-5, the V gene TRBV5-1; D unresolved. The germline CDR1 and CDR2 sequences are SGHRS and YFSETQ. The CDR3 spans 15 residues. V was cut by 0 bases and J by 4 bases, with 11 bases left in between. CDR3 nucleotides: TGCGCCAGCAGCTTGGGGCAGTTAGAAAATCAGCCCCAGCATTTT. The encoded protein is CASSLGQLENQPQHF.

This chain uses TRBV27 with TRBJ1-4; D is uncertain. V was pared by 0 bases and J by 0 bases, with 5 bases between. The CDR3 extends over 15 amino acids. CDR1 MNHEY and CDR2 SMNVEV come from the germline V gene (reference sequence). CDR3 nucleotide sequence: TGTGCCAGCAGTTTATCGGGTGCAACTAATGAAAAACTGTTTTTT. Translated: CASSLSGATNEKLFF.

The V call is TRBV3-1 (or the pseudogene TRBV3-2), the J call TRBJ1-1; perhaps TRBD1 as D (6 bases). V dropped 5 bases and J dropped 1 base, with 23 bases sitting between them. Germline CDR1 LGHDT, CDR2 YNNKEL (reference sequence). CDR3 length equals 18 residues. The CDR3 sequence: CASSSRPKSGGANTEAFF. The CDR3 DNA reads as TGTGCCAGCAGCTCTCGACCCAAGTCGGGGGGGGCGAACACTGAAGCTTTCTTT.

The V and J genes are TRBV7-9 and TRBJ1-3; no firm D call. Trimming pared 3 bases from V and 0 bases from J, leaving 6 bases between. The CDR3 is 14 amino acids. Germline V gives CDR1 SEHNR, CDR2 FQNEAQ (reference sequence). The DNA for the CDR3 is TGTGCCAGCAGCTTCGGTGTCTCTGGAAACACCATATATTTT. Encoded protein: CASSFGVSGNTIYF.

This clone was found a few times. The gene calls are TRBV11-1 and TRBJ1-1; D is perhaps TRBD1 (5 bases). CDR1 and CDR2 (germline): SGHAT, FQDESV (reference sequence). This CDR3 comprises 14 residues. Trimming took off 0 bases at V and 3 bases at J, with 8 bases between the two ends. CDR3 loop: CASSLAWGDTEAFF. The CDR3 DNA is TGTGCCAGCAGCTTAGCGTGGGGGGACACTGAAGCTTTCTTT.

This clone was recorded only once. Other DNA sequences in the same sample also yield this CDR3. The chain couples TRBV5-1 to TRBJ1-6, with 7 bases aligning to TRBD1. Germline V gene sequence: CDR1 SGHRS, CDR2 YFSETQ. The V and J ends lost 4 bases and 0 bases, in that order; junction bases with no gene match: 7. The CDR3 contains 17 residues. The CDR3 is CASSRRTGDSYNSPLHF. CDR3 coding DNA: TGCGCCAGCAGCCGTCGGACAGGCGACTCCTATAATTCACCCCTCCACTTT. Combining the CDR3 with reference TRBV5-1 and TRBJ1-6 gives the whole variable domain KAGVTQTPRYLIKTRGQQVTLSCSPISGHRSVSWYQQTPGQGLQFLFEYFSETQRNKGNFPGRFSGRQFSNSRSEMNVSTLELGDSALYLCASSRRTGDSYNSPLHFGNGTRLTVT.

V usage is TRBV18 and J usage is TRBJ1-1, with a weak D call TRBD1 (6 bases). V lost 2 bases to trimming and J lost 0 bases, with 16 bases between them. CDR1 is KGHSH and CDR2 is LQKENI in the germline V gene. The CDR3 is 17 amino acids. The CDR3 DNA sequence: TGTGCCAGCTCACCAGAGTTTATTGACAGGATGAACACTGAAGCTTTCTTT. This gives the protein CASSPEFIDRMNTEAFF. Combining the CDR3 with reference TRBV18 and TRBJ1-1 gives the whole variable domain NAGVMQNPRHLVRRRGQEARLRCSPMKGHSHVYWYRQLPEEGLKFMVYLQKENIIDESGMPKERFSAEFPKEGPSILRIQQVVRGDSAAYFCASSPEFIDRMNTEAFFGQGTRLTVV.

J is TRBJ2-3 and V is TRBV7-3; TRBD2 might be the D (6 bases). Trimming took off 5 bases at V and 1 base at J, with 10 bases between the two ends. This CDR3 is 14 amino acids long. In germline, CDR1 is SGHTA, CDR2 FQGTGA. CDR3 loop: CASSRSGGTDTQYF. DNA for the CDR3: TGTGCCAGCAGCCGTAGCGGAGGCACAGATACGCAGTATTTT.

The chain links TRBV6-5 to TRBJ1-4; D is unresolved. The V end was cut by 6 bases, the J end by 13 bases, with 12 bases between. The CDR3 runs to 11 residues. Looked up from germline, CDR1 is MNHEY and CDR2 is SVGAGI. CDR3 in amino acids: CASSTRRGLFF. For the CDR3, the DNA is TGTGCCAGCAGCACTCGACGGGGACTGTTTTTT.

In this sample, this clone is large. The chain joins TRBV5-4 to TRBJ2-7; D is uncertain. V gave up 0 bases and J gave up 5 bases, with 12 bases separating them. In germline, CDR1 is SGHNT, CDR2 YYREEE (reference sequence). The CDR3 runs to 14 residues. The CDR3 protein is CASSLAPTADEQYF. DNA of the CDR3: TGTGCCAGCAGCTTGGCCCCGACTGCTGACGAGCAGTACTTC.

This clone is a singleton in its sample. The sample has other DNA sequences that encode this CDR3 too. The chain is built from TRBV7-2 and TRBJ2-1; possible D gene TRBD1, 6 bases. Germline V gene data show CDR1 as SGHTA and CDR2 as FQGNSA. The CDR3 contains 15 residues. V lost 5 bases to trimming and J lost 2 bases, with 13 bases between them. CDR3 protein: CASSVPGTTYNEQFF. The CDR3 DNA is TGTGCCAGCAGCGTCCCGGGGACAACCTACAATGAGCAGTTCTTC.

In its sample, this clone ranks as medium-sized (0.01 to 0.1%). The rearrangement joins TRBV6-1 to TRBJ2-5, with D maybe TRBD2 (5 bases). The CDR3 covers 15 residues. CDR1 and CDR2 (germline): MNHNS, SASEGT. The germline V and J ends were trimmed by 2 bases and 1 base, with 11 bases remaining between them. The CDR3 loop is CASSETSTLQETQYF. The CDR3 region has the DNA TGTGCCAGCAGTGAAACTAGTACCCTCCAAGAGACCCAGTACTTC.

This chain uses TRBV9 with TRBJ2-1, with 8 bases matching TRBD1. The CDR3 totals 15 residues. J gave up 6 bases and V 3 bases, and 8 bases lay outside the gene matches. The germline gives CDR1 SGDLS, CDR2 YYNGEE. CDR3 protein: CASSGDRGPGNEQFF. CDR3 DNA sequence: TGTGCCAGCAGCGGCGACAGGGGTCCCGGCAATGAGCAGTTCTTC.

The V call is TRBV6-2 or TRBV6-3, the J call TRBJ1-5, with D hard to call. This CDR3 spans 12 amino acids. Trimming removed 0 bases from V and 6 bases from J, with 3 bases in between. CDR1 is MNHEY, CDR2 SVGEGT, per germline. Here the CDR3 DNA reads TGTGCCAGCAGTTACTCGGGTCAGCCCCAGCATTTT. Protein: CASSYSGQPQHF.

This clone has only one observation. V is TRBV5-6 and J is TRBJ2-3; no definite D call. Germline assignment: CDR1 SGHDT and CDR2 YYEEEE. The CDR3 loop spans 13 amino acids. Trimming stripped 4 bases from V and 2 bases from J, with 8 bases between. The CDR3 DNA sequence: TGTGCCAGCAGCCGAACCGACACAGATACGCAGTATTTT. This encodes CASSRTDTDTQYF.